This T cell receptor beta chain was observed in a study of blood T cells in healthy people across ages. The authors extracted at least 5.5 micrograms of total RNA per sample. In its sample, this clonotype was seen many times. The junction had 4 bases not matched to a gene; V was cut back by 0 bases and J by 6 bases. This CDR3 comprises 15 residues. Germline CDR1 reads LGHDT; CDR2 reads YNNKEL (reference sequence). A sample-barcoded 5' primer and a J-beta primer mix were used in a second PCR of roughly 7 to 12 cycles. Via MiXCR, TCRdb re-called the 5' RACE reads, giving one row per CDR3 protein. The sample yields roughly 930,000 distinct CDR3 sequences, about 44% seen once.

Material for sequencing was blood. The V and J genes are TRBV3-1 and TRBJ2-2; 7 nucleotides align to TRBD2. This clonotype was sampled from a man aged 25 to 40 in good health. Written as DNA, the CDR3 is TGTGCCAGCAGCCAAGATGGACTAGTCTCCGGGGAGCTGTTTTTT. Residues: CASSQDGLVSGELFF.